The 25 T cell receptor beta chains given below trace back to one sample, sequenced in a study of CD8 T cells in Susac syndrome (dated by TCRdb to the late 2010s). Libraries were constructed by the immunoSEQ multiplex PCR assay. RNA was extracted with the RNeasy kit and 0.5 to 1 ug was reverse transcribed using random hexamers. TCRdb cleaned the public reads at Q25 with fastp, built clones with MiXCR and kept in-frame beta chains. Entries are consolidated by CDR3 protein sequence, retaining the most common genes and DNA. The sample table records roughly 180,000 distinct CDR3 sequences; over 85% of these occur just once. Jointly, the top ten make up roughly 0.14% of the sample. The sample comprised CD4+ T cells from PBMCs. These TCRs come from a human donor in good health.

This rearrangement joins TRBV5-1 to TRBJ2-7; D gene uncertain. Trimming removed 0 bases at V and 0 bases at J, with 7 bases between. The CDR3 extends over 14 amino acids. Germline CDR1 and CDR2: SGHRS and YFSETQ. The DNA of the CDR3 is TGCGCCAGCAGCTTGGGGACCAACTCCTACGAGCAGTACTTC. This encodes CASSLGTNSYEQYF. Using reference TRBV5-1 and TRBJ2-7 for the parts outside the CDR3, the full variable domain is KAGVTQTPRYLIKTRGQQVTLSCSPISGHRSVSWYQQTPGQGLQFLFEYFSETQRNKGNFPGRFSGRQFSNSRSEMNVSTLELGDSALYLCASSLGTNSYEQYFGPGTRLTVT.

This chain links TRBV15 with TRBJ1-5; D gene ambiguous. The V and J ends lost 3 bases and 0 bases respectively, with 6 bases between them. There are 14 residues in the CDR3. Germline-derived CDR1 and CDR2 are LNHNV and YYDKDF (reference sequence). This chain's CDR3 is CATSSRPSNQPQHF. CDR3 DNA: TGTGCCACCAGCAGTCGGCCTAGCAATCAGCCCCAGCATTTT.

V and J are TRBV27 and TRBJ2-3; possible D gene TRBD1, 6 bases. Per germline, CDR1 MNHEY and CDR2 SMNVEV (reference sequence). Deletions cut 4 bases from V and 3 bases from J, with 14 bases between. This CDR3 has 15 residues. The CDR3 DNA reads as TGTGCCAGCAGTTCACAGGGTGGAGTGACAGATACGCAGTATTTT. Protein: CASSSQGGVTDTQYF.

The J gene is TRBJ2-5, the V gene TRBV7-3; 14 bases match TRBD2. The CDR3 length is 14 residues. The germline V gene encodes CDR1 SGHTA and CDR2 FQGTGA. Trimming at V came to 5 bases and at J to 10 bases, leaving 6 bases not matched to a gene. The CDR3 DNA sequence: TGTGCCAGCAGCATGACTAGCGGGGGGGCGGTCCAGTACTTC. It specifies CASSMTSGGAVQYF.

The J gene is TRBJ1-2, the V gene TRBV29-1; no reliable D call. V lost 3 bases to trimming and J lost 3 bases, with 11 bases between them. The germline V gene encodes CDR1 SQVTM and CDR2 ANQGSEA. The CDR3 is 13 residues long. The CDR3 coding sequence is TGCAGCGTTGATAGGAGTGGGGACTATGGCTACACCTTC. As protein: CSVDRSGDYGYTF.

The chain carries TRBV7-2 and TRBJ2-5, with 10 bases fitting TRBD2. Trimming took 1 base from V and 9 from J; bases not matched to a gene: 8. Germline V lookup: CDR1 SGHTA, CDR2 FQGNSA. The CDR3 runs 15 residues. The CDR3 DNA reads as TGTGCCAGCAGCTTAGGAACTAGCGGGATGGCTTCCCAGTACTTC. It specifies CASSLGTSGMASQYF.

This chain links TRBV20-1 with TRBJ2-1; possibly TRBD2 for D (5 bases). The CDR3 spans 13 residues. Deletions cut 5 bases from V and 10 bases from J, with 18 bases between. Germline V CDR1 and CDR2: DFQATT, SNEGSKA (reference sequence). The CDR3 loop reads CSAGRLFSEEQFF. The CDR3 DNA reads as TGCAGTGCTGGAAGACTATTTTCTGAGGAGCAGTTCTTC.

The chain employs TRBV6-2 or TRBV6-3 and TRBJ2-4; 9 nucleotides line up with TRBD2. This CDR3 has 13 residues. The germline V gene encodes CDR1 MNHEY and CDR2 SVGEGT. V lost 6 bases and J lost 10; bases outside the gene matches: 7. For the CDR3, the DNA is TGTGCCAGCAGCACCATAGCGGGGGCAATTCAGTACTTC. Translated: CASSTIAGAIQYF.

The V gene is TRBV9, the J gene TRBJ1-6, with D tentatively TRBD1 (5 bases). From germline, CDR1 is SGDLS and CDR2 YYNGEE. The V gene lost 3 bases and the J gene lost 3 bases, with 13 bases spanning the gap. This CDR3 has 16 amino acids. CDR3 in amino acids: CASSAREGIYNSPLHF. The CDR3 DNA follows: TGTGCCAGCAGCGCCCGGGAGGGGATCTATAATTCACCCCTCCACTTT. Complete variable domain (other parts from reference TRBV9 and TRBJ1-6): DSGVTQTPKHLITATGQRVTLRCSPRSGDLSVYWYQQSLDQGLQFLIQYYNGEERAKGNILERFSAQQFPDLHSELNLSSLELGDSALYFCASSAREGIYNSPLHFGNGTRLTVT.

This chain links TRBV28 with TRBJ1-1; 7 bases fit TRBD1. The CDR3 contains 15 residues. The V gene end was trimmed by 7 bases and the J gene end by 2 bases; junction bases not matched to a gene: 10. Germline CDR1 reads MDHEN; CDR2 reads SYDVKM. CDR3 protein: CASTLSGTANTEAFF. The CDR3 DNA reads TGTGCCAGCACTCTCTCCGGGACAGCAAACACTGAAGCTTTCTTT. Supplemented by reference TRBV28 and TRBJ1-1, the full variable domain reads DVKVTQSSRYLVKRTGEKVFLECVQDMDHENMFWYRQDPGLGLRLIYFSYDVKMKEKGDIPEGYSVSREKKERFSLILESASTNQTSMYLCASTLSGTANTEAFFGQGTRLTVV.

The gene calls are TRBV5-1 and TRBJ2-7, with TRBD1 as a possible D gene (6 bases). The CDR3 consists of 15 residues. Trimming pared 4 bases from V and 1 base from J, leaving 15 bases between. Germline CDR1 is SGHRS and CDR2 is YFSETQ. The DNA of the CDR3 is TGCGCCAGCAGCATACGGCCCGGGACATCCTACGAGCAGTACTTC. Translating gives CASSIRPGTSYEQYF.

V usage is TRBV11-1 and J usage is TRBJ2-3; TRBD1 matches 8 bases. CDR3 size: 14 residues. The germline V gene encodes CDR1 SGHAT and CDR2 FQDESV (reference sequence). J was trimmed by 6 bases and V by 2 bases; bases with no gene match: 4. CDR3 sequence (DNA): TGTGCCAGCAGCTTACAGGGGGCGAGGGATACGCAGTATTTT. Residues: CASSLQGARDTQYF.

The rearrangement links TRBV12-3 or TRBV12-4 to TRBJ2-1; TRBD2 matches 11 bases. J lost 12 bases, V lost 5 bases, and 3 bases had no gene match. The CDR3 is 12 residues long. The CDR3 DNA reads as TGTGCCAGCAGTATTAGCGGGGGGGCGCAGTTCTTC. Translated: CASSISGGAQFF.

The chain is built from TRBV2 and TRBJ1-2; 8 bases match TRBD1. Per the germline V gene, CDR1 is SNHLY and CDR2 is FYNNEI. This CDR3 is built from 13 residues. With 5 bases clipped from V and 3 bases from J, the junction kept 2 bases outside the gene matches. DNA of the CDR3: TGTGCCAGCAGTTTGGACAGGGACTATGGCTACACCTTC. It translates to CASSLDRDYGYTF.

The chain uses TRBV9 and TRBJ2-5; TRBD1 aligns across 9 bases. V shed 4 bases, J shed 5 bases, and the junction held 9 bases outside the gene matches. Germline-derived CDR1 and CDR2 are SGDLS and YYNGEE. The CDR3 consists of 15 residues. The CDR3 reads CASSPRQGVTETQYF. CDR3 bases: TGTGCCAGCAGCCCACGACAGGGGGTGACGGAGACCCAGTACTTC.

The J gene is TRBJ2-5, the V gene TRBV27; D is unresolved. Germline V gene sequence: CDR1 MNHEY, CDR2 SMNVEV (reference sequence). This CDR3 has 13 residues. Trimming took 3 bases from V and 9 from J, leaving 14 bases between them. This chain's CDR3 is CASSLEGQGSQYF. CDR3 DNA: TGTGCCAGCAGTTTGGAAGGCCAAGGGTCCCAGTACTTC.

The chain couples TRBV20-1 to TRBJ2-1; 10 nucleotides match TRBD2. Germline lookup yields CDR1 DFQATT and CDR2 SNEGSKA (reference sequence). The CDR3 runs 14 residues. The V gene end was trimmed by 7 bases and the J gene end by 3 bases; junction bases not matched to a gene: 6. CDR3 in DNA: TGCAGTGAAAGCGGGGGGGCGTTCTACAATGAGCAGTTCTTC. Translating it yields CSESGGAFYNEQFF.

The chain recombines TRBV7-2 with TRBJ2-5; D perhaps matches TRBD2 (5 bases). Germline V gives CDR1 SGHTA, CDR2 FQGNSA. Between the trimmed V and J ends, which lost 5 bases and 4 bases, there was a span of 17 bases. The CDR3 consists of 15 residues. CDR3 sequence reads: CASSLQQHRGETQYF. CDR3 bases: TGTGCCAGCAGCCTACAGCAACATCGGGGAGAGACCCAGTACTTC.

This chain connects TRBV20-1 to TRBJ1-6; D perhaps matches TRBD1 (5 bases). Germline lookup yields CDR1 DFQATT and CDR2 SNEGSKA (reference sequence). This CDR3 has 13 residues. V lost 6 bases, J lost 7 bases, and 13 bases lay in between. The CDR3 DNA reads TGCAGTGCGGCGGGACGGGGAAATTCACCCCTCCACTTT. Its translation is CSAAGRGNSPLHF.

Written as DNA, the CDR3 is TGTGCCAGCAGTGAATGGGGGACACCGACCTACGAGCAGTACTTC. Its protein is CASSEWGTPTYEQYF. V and J are TRBV25-1 and TRBJ2-7, with D tentatively TRBD1 (6 bases). The CDR3 is 15 amino acids. Germline loops: CDR1 MGHDK, CDR2 SYGVNS. Trimming pared 1 base from V and 2 bases from J, leaving 12 bases between.

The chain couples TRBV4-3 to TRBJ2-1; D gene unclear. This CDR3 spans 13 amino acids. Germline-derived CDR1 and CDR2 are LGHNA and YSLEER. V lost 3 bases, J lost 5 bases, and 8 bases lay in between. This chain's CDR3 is CASSQGLDNEQFF. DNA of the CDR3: TGCGCCAGCAGCCAGGGTTTAGACAATGAGCAGTTCTTC.

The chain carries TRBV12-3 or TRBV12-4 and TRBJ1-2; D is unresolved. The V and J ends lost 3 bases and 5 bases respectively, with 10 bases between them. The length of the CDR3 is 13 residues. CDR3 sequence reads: CASSFEGTYGYTF. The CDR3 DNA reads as TGTGCCAGCAGTTTCGAGGGAACGTATGGCTACACCTTC.

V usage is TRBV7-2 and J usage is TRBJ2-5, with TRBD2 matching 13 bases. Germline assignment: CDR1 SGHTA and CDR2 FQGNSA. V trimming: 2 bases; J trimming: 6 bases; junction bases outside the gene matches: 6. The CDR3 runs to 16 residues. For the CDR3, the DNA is TGTGCCAGCAGCTTAACCTGGACTAGCGGGGGACAGACCCAGTACTTC. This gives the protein CASSLTWTSGGQTQYF.

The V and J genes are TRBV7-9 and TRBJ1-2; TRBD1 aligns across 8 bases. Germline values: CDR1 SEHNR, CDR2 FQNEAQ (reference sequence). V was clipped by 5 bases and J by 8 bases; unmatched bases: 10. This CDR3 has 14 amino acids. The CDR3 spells CASSRDRLRVGYTF. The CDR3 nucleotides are TGTGCCAGCAGCCGGGACAGGTTAAGGGTCGGCTACACCTTC.

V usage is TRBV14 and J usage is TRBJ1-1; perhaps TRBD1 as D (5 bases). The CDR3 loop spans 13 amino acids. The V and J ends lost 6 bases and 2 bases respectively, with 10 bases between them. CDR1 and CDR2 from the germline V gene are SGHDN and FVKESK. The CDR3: CASSGHPNTEAFF. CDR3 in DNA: TGTGCCAGCAGTGGACACCCAAACACTGAAGCTTTCTTT.